One T cell receptor beta chain is described in this entry. This clone showed up just a few times. There is no known antigen for this receptor. Per-nucleotide qualities are absent, and no much larger clonotype sits a single base away. The data stem from a study of blood T cell repertoires in COVID-19 (dated by TCRdb to 2020 to 2022). Regarding the complete study: Samples covering the acute and convalescent phases of COVID-19 were provided by collaborators in the United States, Italy and Spain. The prospective study material was composed of cDNA or gDNA derived from T cells, B-cell-depleted T cells, or PBMCs. Deeply sampled blood TCRbeta repertoires from subjects exposed to, actively infected with, or recovered from COVID-19 were included in the dataset. The repertoires were released in a freely available public database meant as a resource for research on the immune response to SARS-CoV-2. The samples were drawn from two sources: the first 160 participants of the ongoing ImmuneRACE study, and about 1,300 subjects contributed by 6 global collaborators. The sample metadata nearly always contained a de-identified subject ID, COVID-19 status, age in years and sex. HLA class I and class II types, where available, came from metadata supplied by the sample provider rather than from assay-based typing. Here is what the overall study found, with its caveats: The quantity of clinical and demographic metadata differed by source and by participant and was supplied without curation.

The CDR3 holds 14 amino acids from the cysteine to the phenylalanine. Only the CDR3 region is kept as DNA, spanning 42 bases read in frame from base 1. V is trimmed back by 6 bases and J by 6 bases, and the junction contains 12 bases that no gene match accounts for. The germline V gene supplies CDR1 SQVTM and CDR2 ANQGSEA. TCRbeta CDR3 regions were amplified from genomic DNA using the immunoSEQ Assay, a bias-controlled multiplex PCR. The paper's data handling went like this. Within the assay, amplification of reference gene primers was used to estimate how many nucleated cells each sample contained. Sequence reads were collapsed and filtered to measure the absolute abundance of every unique TCRbeta CDR3 rearrangement. For each sample, productive Simpson clonality was calculated by taking the square root of Simpson's diversity index across productive rearrangements. What TCRdb holds here is the immuneACCESS table cut down to in-frame rearrangements. Part of the clones is not present; checked against another copy, under half of the missing clones reflect an unresolved V gene, and the others are unexplained. V and J calls and clone size are those listed in that table; D and trimming were worked out from the DNA. The sample table records tens of thousands of clones; around 78% of these occur just once. Under 5% of the sample rests with the top ten.

The collaborating institutions used their own protocols to collect whole blood in K2EDTA tubes. For TCRbeta analysis, collaborators shipped samples in one of three forms: frozen whole blood, isolated PBMCs, or DNA extracted from either of those sample types. The receptor was derived from a human donor in a cohort sampled during active COVID-19. Material: peripheral blood. The rearranged segments are TRBV29-1 and TRBJ1-1, with 8 bases aligning to TRBD1. DNA sequence: TGCAGCGTCCGATCCGGACAGGGACGGCCTGAAGCTTTCTTT. Translated, it reads CSVRSGQGRPEAFF.